The rows below give T cell receptor beta chains drawn from one sample of a study of regulatory T cells in long-lasting Graves disease. TCRdb redid the calling of the multiplex PCR reads with MiXCR, one entry per CDR3 protein. The repertoire consists of approximately 230,000 distinct CDR3 sequences, with about a sixth occurring once and the leading ten covering more than 20%. This material consisted of peripheral blood mononuclear cells (PBMCs), taken at new diagnosis, from a patient treated with antithyroid drugs. These receptors originate from a female donor with Graves disease. Each CDR3 is given with its conserved first and last residue. A D gene is named only where the DNA matches it firmly. Some rows mark clone size as missing; the rest say once, few, many or name a class of expanded clone.

j_call clone_size cdr3_length d_call v_call cdr3_aa cdr3_nt
TRBJ1-2 many 14 - TRBV3-1 CASSQDTGLYGYTF TGTGCCAGCAGCCAAGATACTGGACTCTATGGCTACACCTTC
TRBJ2-7 many 14 TRBD2 TRBV6-1 CASSRGGFSYEQYF TGTGCCAGCAGTCGCGGGGGATTCTCCTACGAGCAGTACTTC
TRBJ1-3 few 18 TRBD1 TRBV7-6 CASSLTPGQGKAGNTIYF TGTGCCAGCAGCTTAACCCCGGGACAGGGGAAGGCTGGAAACACCATATATTTT
TRBJ1-6 many 16 TRBD1 TRBV4-1 CASSQETGGSNSPLHF TGTGCCAGCAGCCAAGAGACAGGGGGATCAAATTCACCCCTCCACTTT
TRBJ1-2 many 17 - TRBV11-2 CASSLGRVGGGGYGYTF TGTGCCAGCAGCTTAGGCCGCGTCGGGGGCGGAGGCTATGGCTACACCTTC
TRBJ2-1 many 12 - TRBV9 CASSVGIDEQFF TGTGCCAGCAGCGTAGGGATCGATGAGCAGTTCTTC
TRBJ2-5 - 15 - TRBV7-2 CASSLVAAIQETQYF TGTGCCAGCAGCTTAGTTGCTGCAATCCAAGAGACCCAGTACTTC
TRBJ1-5 many 15 - TRBV28 CASSLGFLSNQPQHF TGTGCCAGCAGTTTGGGGTTTCTCAGCAATCAGCCCCAGCATTTT
TRBJ2-7 many 14 - TRBV20-1 CSARDGRVSYEQYF TGCAGTGCTAGAGATGGGCGGGTCAGTTACGAGCAGTACTTC
TRBJ2-7 many 13 - TRBV28 CASLDRYSYEQYF TGTGCCAGCTTAGACAGATACTCCTACGAGCAGTACTTC
TRBJ2-7 many 12 - TRBV19 CASGASWREQYF TGTGCCAGTGGTGCTAGTTGGCGCGAGCAGTACTTC
TRBJ2-5 many 15 TRBD1 TRBV24-1 CATSDSTGLGETQYF TGTGCCACCAGTGATTCGACAGGGCTGGGGGAGACCCAGTACTTC
TRBJ2-5 - 16 TRBD2 TRBV7-2 CASSSSGRANRETQYF TGTGCCAGCAGCTCGAGCGGGAGGGCCAACCGAGAGACCCAGTACTTC
TRBJ1-1 many 13 - TRBV7-2 CASRPGLGTEAFF TGTGCCAGCAGGCCAGGGTTGGGCACTGAAGCTTTCTTT
TRBJ2-1 - 12 TRBD1 TRBV2 CASSEVKTGEFF TGTGCCAGCAGTGAAGTGAAGACAGGGGAGTTCTTC
TRBJ2-3 - 13 - TRBV29-1 CSVERGGSDAQYF TGCAGCGTTGAAAGGGGGGGGAGCGATGCGCAGTATTTT
TRBJ1-5 many 14 - TRBV20-1 CSAKVIGANQPQHF TGCAGTGCTAAGGTTATTGGGGCCAATCAGCCCCAGCATTTT
TRBJ1-2 many 13 - TRBV19 CASSIGPDYGYTF TGTGCCAGTAGTATAGGGCCGGACTATGGCTACACCTTC
TRBJ2-7 many 15 - TRBV6-5 CASSYSGGTAYEQYF TGTGCCAGCAGTTACTCGGGGGGCACTGCCTACGAGCAGTACTTC
TRBJ2-5 - 16 TRBD2 TRBV5-1 CASSLAGGPQWETQYF TGCGCCAGCAGCTTGGCGGGAGGGCCCCAATGGGAGACCCAGTACTTC
TRBJ2-3 many 14 - TRBV6-1 CASSEAGGTDTQYF TGTGCCAGCAGTGAAGCGGGAGGCACAGATACGCAGTATTTT
TRBJ2-3 few 15 - TRBV9 CASTKDLEGADTQYF TGTGCCAGCACCAAGGACCTAGAGGGCGCAGATACGCAGTATTTT
TRBJ1-2 many 16 - TRBV7-9 CASSYIAQDDENGYTF TGTGCCAGCAGCTATATAGCACAGGACGACGAGAATGGCTACACCTTC
TRBJ2-6 many 17 TRBD1 TRBV19 CASRKDRFRSGANVLTF TGTGCCAGTAGGAAGGACAGGTTCCGCTCTGGGGCCAACGTCCTGACTTTC
TRBJ2-1 - 14 - TRBV5-1 CASSLGNDLYEQFF TGCGCCAGCAGCTTGGGGAACGACCTCTATGAGCAGTTCTTC
TRBJ2-3 many 14 - TRBV6-4 CASSAEGGADTQYF TGTGCCAGCAGTGCGGAGGGTGGGGCCGATACGCAGTATTTT
TRBJ2-3 few 15 - TRBV20-1 CSAKRVSRPTDTQYF TGCAGTGCAAAAAGGGTGTCTAGACCTACAGATACGCAGTATTTT
TRBJ1-5 many 14 - TRBV28 CASSFGQGDQPQHF TGTGCCAGCAGTTTTGGACAAGGTGATCAGCCCCAGCATTTT
TRBJ2-5 many 11 - TRBV6-2/TRBV6-3 CASGHQETQYF TGTGCCTCGGGGCACCAAGAGACCCAGTACTTC
TRBJ2-2 - 16 - TRBV4-3 CASSQAGVGYTGELFF TGCGCCAGCAGCCAAGCCGGTGTGGGGTACACCGGGGAGCTGTTTTTT
TRBJ2-1 - 18 - TRBV6-2/TRBV6-3 CASSSRGRRASSYNEQFF TGTGCCAGCAGTTCTCGGGGACGGAGGGCCAGCTCCTACAATGAGCAGTTCTTC
TRBJ2-2 - 15 TRBD2 TRBV28 CASSGSGRNLRELFF TGTGCCAGCAGTGGTAGCGGGAGGAATCTCAGGGAGCTGTTTTTT
TRBJ2-1 few 14 TRBD2 TRBV20-1 CSAHSGRAYNEQFF TGCAGTGCCCATAGCGGGAGGGCCTACAATGAGCAGTTCTTC
TRBJ2-1 many 16 - TRBV20-1 CSARDLELDGYNEQFF TGCAGTGCTAGAGATTTGGAACTAGACGGTTACAATGAGCAGTTCTTC
TRBJ1-1 many 15 - TRBV7-2 CASSFRQVYNTEAFF TGTGCCAGCAGCTTCCGACAGGTATACAACACTGAAGCTTTCTTT
TRBJ1-4 few 15 TRBD1 TRBV28 CASSGPGTGPEKLFF TGTGCCAGCAGTGGACCCGGGACAGGGCCTGAAAAACTGTTTTTT
TRBJ2-2 - 15 TRBD2 TRBV9 CASSVSGRDTGELFF TGTGCCAGCAGCGTATCAGGGAGGGACACCGGGGAGCTGTTTTTT
TRBJ2-3 - 20 TRBD2 TRBV30 CAWSELSWREGRFFTDTQYF TGTGCCTGGAGTGAACTTTCCTGGCGGGAGGGCCGATTCTTCACAGATACGCAGTATTTT
TRBJ2-7 few 13 - TRBV18 CASSELEYREQYF TGTGCCAGCTCAGAACTAGAGTACCGGGAGCAGTACTTC
TRBJ2-7 many 15 TRBD2 TRBV5-5 CASSSTTSGTYEQYF TGTGCCAGCAGCTCCACGACTAGCGGGACATACGAGCAGTACTTC
TRBJ1-1 many 12 - TRBV7-9 CASSLVDREAFF TGTGCCAGCAGCTTAGTCGACCGTGAAGCTTTCTTT
TRBJ1-1 - 14 TRBD1 TRBV5-4 CASSFGTGTPEAFF TGTGCCAGCAGCTTTGGGACAGGGACCCCTGAAGCTTTCTTT
TRBJ1-4 many 14 - TRBV11-2 CASSLYREDEKLFF TGTGCCAGCAGCTTATACAGGGAGGATGAAAAACTGTTTTTT
TRBJ2-1 many 16 TRBD2 TRBV12-3/TRBV12-4 CASSLLTSGYYNEQFF TGTGCCAGCAGTTTATTGACTAGCGGATATTACAATGAGCAGTTCTTC
TRBJ1-4 many 15 TRBD1 TRBV10-3 CAISESGQGAEKLFF TGTGCCATCAGTGAGTCGGGACAGGGGGCCGAAAAACTGTTTTTT
TRBJ2-5 many 14 TRBD1 TRBV12-3/TRBV12-4 CASSLGQGKETQYF TGTGCCAGCAGTTTGGGACAGGGGAAAGAGACCCAGTACTTC
TRBJ2-5 - 15 TRBD2 TRBV12-5 CASGPNSAGVETQYF TGTGCTAGTGGCCCCAATTCTGCGGGAGTTGAGACCCAGTACTTC
TRBJ1-2 - 14 - TRBV5-8 CASRDPGRNYGYTF TGTGCCAGCAGAGACCCGGGACGGAACTATGGCTACACCTTC
TRBJ1-5 many 13 TRBD1 TRBV28 CASGDRYNQPQHF TGTGCCAGCGGGGACAGGTACAATCAGCCCCAGCATTTT
TRBJ2-2 many 14 TRBD2 TRBV2 CASRLRERAGELFF TGTGCCAGCAGATTGCGGGAGAGGGCCGGGGAGCTGTTTTTT
TRBJ1-2 many 15 - TRBV5-6 CASSLGGRTSYGYTF TGTGCCAGCAGCTTGGGGGGCAGGACCTCCTATGGCTACACCTTC
TRBJ2-2 - 15 - TRBV7-3 CASSLDAVGAGELFF TGTGCCAGCAGCTTAGACGCGGTGGGGGCCGGGGAGCTGTTTTTT
TRBJ2-5 - 13 TRBD2 TRBV2 CASGTSPDETQYF TGTGCCAGCGGGACTAGCCCAGACGAGACCCAGTACTTC
TRBJ1-2 many 15 - TRBV7-8 CASSLVHAGPYGYTF TGTGCCAGCAGCTTAGTTCATGCAGGCCCATATGGCTACACCTTC
TRBJ1-4 - 16 TRBD1 TRBV19 CASSIMAGTGTEKLFF TGTGCCAGTAGCATCATGGCCGGGACAGGGACTGAAAAACTGTTTTTT